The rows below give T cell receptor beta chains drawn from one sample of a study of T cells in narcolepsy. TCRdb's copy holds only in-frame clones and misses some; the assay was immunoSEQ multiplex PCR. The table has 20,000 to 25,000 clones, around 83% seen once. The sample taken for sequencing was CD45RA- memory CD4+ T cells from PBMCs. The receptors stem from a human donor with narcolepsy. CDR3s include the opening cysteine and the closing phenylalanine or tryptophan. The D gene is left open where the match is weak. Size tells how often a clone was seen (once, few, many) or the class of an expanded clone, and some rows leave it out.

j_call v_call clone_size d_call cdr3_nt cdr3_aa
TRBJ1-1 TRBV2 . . TGTGCCAGCAGCCCCTATGGGACCCGGGGGAGTGAAGCTTTCTTT CASSPYGTRGSEAFF
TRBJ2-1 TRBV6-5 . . TGTGCCAGCAGCCCCAGGGCTTTAAACAATGAGCAGTTCTTC CASSPRALNNEQFF
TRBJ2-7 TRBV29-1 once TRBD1 TGCAGCGTTGCGGCACGATTCCAGGGGGCGAAGGTGACCTACGAGCAGTACTTC CSVAARFQGAKVTYEQYF
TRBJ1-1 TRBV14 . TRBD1 TGTGCCAGCAGCTCGGGACAGAGGAACACTGAAGCTTTCTTT CASSSGQRNTEAFF
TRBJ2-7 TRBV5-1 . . TGCGCCAGCAGCCACCTTAGCGGCCCCTACGAGCAGTACTTC CASSHLSGPYEQYF
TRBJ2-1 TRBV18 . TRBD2 TGTGCCAGCTCACCTCCAGCGGGGGCCCAACACAATGAGCAGTTCTTC CASSPPAGAQHNEQFF
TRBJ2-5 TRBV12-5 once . TGTGCTAGTGGTCCAGGGGCGAGCCCAAAAGAGACCCAGTACTTC CASGPGASPKETQYF
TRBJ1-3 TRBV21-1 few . TGTGCCAGAAAACTGCCTCAAAATTGTCAGGCACTCTCTGGAAACACCATATATTTT CARKLPQNCQALSGNTIYF
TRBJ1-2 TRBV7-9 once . TGTGCCAGCAGCTTAGCTGTAACTAACTATGGCTACACCTTC CASSLAVTNYGYTF
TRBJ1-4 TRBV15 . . TGTGCCACCAGCAGTTCGGCTGGATTGGCGGCTAATGAAAAACTGTTTTTT CATSSSAGLAANEKLFF
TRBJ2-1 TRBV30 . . TGTGCCTGGAACACAGGGTACGATGAGCAGTTCTTC CAWNTGYDEQFF
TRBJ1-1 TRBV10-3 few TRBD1 TGTGCCATCAGGCCGGGACAGGGGGCGGATGAAGCTTTCTTT CAIRPGQGADEAFF
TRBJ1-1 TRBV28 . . TGTGCCAGCGGGAGTCGAATGAACACTGAAGCTTTCTTT CASGSRMNTEAFF
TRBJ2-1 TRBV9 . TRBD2 TGTGCCAGCAGCGTGGGGACTAGCGGATATTACAATGAGCAGTTCTTC CASSVGTSGYYNEQFF
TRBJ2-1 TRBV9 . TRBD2 TGTGCCAGCAGTAGGTCGGGAGGGGGGTACAATGAGCAGTTCTTC CASSRSGGGYNEQFF
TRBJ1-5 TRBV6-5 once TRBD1 TGTGCCGGCAGTACAGGGGGCGTTCAGCCCCAGCATTTT CAGSTGGVQPQHF
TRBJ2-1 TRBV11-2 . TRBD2 TGTGCCAGCAGCTTACAAGGACTAGCGTCCAATGAGCAGTTCTTC CASSLQGLASNEQFF
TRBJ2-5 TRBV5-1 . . TGCGCCAGCAGCTCAGGGAAAGAGACCCAGTACTTC CASSSGKETQYF
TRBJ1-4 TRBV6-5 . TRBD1 TGTGCCAGCAGTACCGGGACAGGGTGGGAAAAACTGTTTTTT CASSTGTGWEKLFF
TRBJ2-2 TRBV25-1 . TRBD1 TGTGCCAGCAGTGGTGGGACAGGGGTTGGAACCGGGGAGCTGTTTTTT CASSGGTGVGTGELFF
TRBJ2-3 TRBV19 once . TGTGCCAGTAGTTATAGGACAGACGAGAGCACAGATACGCAGTATTTT CASSYRTDESTDTQYF
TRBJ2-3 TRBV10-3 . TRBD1 TGTGCCAACTCAACGGGACAGAGAAAAAGCACAGATACGCAGTATTTT CANSTGQRKSTDTQYF
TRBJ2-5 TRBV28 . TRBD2 TGTGCCAGCGGGATAGCGGGAGGGCAAGAGACCCAGTACTTC CASGIAGGQETQYF
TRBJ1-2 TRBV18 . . TGTGCCAGCTCACCAGAGCCCGACCTCCCTAGGGGCTACACCTTC CASSPEPDLPRGYTF
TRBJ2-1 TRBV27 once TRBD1 TGTGCCAGCAGTTTGGACAGGCTTGGTAACAATGAGCAGTTCTTC CASSLDRLGNNEQFF
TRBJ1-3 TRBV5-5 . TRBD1 TGTGCCAGCAGCGCCCTTACAGGGGACGCTGGAAACACCATATATTTT CASSALTGDAGNTIYF
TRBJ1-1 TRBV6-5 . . TGTGCCAGCAGAGGGGTGGACACTGAAGCTTTCTTT CASRGVDTEAFF
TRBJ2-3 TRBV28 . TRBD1 TGTGCCAGCAGTACACAGGGGACGGGCACAGATACGCAGTATTTT CASSTQGTGTDTQYF
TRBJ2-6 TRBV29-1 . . TGCAGCGAACTCTCTGGGGCCAACGTCCTGACTTTC CSELSGANVLTF
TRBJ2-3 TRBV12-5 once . TGTGCTAGTGGTCCGGGGGGCCCCCTCGATACGCAGTATTTT CASGPGGPLDTQYF
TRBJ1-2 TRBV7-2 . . TGTGCCAGCAGCTTAATGTTGTGGACTACCTATGGCTACACCTTC CASSLMLWTTYGYTF
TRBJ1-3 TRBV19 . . TGTGCCAGTGTCCCCTTGGGCGGCCAGGGGGGAAACACCATATATTTT CASVPLGGQGGNTIYF
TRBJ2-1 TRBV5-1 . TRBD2 TGCGCCAGCAGCGGACCCGGGACTAGCGTAATCAATGAGCAGTTCTTC CASSGPGTSVINEQFF
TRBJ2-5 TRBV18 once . TGTGCCAGCTCACCCTTACAAGAGACCCAGTACTTC CASSPLQETQYF
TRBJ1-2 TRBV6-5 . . TGTGCCAGCGGGGCCGGGGGCTATGGCTACACCTTC CASGAGGYGYTF
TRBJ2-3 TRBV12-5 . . TGTGCTAGTGGTTTGGGCTCGGGCACAGATACGCAGTATTTT CASGLGSGTDTQYF
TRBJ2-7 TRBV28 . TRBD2 TGTGCCAGCACCATAGCGGGAGATAGATACGAGCAGTACTTC CASTIAGDRYEQYF
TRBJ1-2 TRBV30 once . TGTGCCTGGAGTGTTTTCGAACAGGGAGATGGCTACACCTTC CAWSVFEQGDGYTF
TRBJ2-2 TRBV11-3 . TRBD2 TGTGCCAGCAGCCCCTCGAGCGGGGGGACCGGGGAGCTGTTTTTT CASSPSSGGTGELFF
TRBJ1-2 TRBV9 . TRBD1 TGTGCCAGCAGCCCAGACAGGGGAGGCTACACCTTC CASSPDRGGYTF
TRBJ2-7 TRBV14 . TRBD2 TGTGCCAGCAGCCTATCCAGCGGGAGGAACTACGAGCAGTACTTC CASSLSSGRNYEQYF
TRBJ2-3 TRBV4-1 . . TGCGCCAGCAGCCAAGAAGAGAGGGCCGGGGGTACGCAGTATTTT CASSQEERAGGTQYF
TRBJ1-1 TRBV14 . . TGTGCCAGCAGCACATCTCAGAACACTGAAGCTTTCTTT CASSTSQNTEAFF
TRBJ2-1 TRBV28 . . TGTGCCAGCAGAGGGACACTCTACAATGAGCAGTTCTTC CASRGTLYNEQFF
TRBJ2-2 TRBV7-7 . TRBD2 TGTGCCAGCGGGTTACTAGCGGGAGGTAGCACCGGGGAGCTGTTTTTT CASGLLAGGSTGELFF
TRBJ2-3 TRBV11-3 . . TGTGCCAGCAGCTTCCCCGGCGGGCCCCCGTATTTT CASSFPGGPPYF
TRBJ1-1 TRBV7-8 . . TGTGCCAGCAGCGCACAGGGACGGTCCGAAGCTTTCTTT CASSAQGRSEAFF
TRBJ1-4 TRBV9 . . TGTGCCAGCAGCGTAGTCATGAGGGGGTTTAATGAAAAACTGTTTTTT CASSVVMRGFNEKLFF
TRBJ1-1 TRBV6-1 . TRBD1 TGTGCCAGCAGTGCGGACAGGGGGAAATGGGAGACTGAAGCTTTCTTT CASSADRGKWETEAFF
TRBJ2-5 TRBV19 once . TGTGCCAGTACACAGCAAGAGACCCAGTACTTC CASTQQETQYF
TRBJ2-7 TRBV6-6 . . TGTGCCAGCACCCCCTCAGGGTCAAACATTTACGAGCAGTACTTC CASTPSGSNIYEQYF
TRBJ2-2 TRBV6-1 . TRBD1 TGTGCCAGCAGAGGGACAGGGAACGGGGAGCTGTTTTTT CASRGTGNGELFF
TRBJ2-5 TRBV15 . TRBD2 TGTGCCACCAGCCTGACTAGCGGGATTGGAGAGACCCAGTACTTC CATSLTSGIGETQYF
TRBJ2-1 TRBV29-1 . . TGCAGCGTTGTTCCTAGCGCCAATGAGCAGTTCTTC CSVVPSANEQFF
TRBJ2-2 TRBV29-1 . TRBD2 TGCAGCGTCGTCCGGGGGGCGAACACCGGGGAGCTGTTTTTT CSVVRGANTGELFF